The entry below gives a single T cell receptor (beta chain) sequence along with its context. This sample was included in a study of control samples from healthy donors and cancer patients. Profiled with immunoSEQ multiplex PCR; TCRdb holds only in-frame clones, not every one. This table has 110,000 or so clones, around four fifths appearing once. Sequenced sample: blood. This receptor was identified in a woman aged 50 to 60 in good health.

CDR3 coding DNA: TGTGCCAGCAGGGTAGAGGCGATCTATGGCTACACCTTC. Protein sequence: CASRVEAIYGYTF. The chain couples TRBV28 to TRBJ1-2; D remains unclear. This CDR3 has 13 residues. The V end was cut by 6 bases, the J end by 4 bases, with 12 bases between. Germline assignment: CDR1 MDHEN and CDR2 SYDVKM.